These 2 T cell receptor beta chains share one sample of origin, sequenced in a study of blood T cells in healthy people across ages. Primers used in a second PCR of about 6 to 11 cycles were a sample-barcoded 5' primer and a J-beta primer mix. TCRdb independently ran MiXCR on the 5' RACE reads; one entry per CDR3 protein. This sample yields about 1.5 million distinct CDR3 sequences, of which 35% to 45% are seen a single time; under 5% belongs to the top ten. The sample comprised blood. The receptors were sampled from a woman younger than 30 in good health.

This clonotype was recorded once. The chain has TRBV28 and TRBJ1-5; tentatively, D is TRBD1 (5 bases). Trimming pared 5 bases from V and 7 bases from J, leaving 15 bases between. CDR3 size: 14 residues. Germline V gives CDR1 MDHEN, CDR2 SYDVKM. The CDR3 coding sequence is TGTGCCAGCAGTCGGGGGGGAATCGGGCAGCCCCAGCATTTT. Encoded protein: CASSRGGIGQPQHF.

This rearrangement joins TRBV5-6 to TRBJ2-1; 9 bases line up with TRBD1. The trim removed 5 bases at V and 9 bases at J, leaving 15 bases unmatched. The CDR3 runs 16 residues. Germline assignment: CDR1 SGHDT and CDR2 YYEEEE. CDR3 region: CASSEPGQGYFREQFF. The CDR3 nucleotides read TGTGCCAGCAGTGAACCGGGACAGGGTTATTTTCGTGAGCAGTTCTTC.